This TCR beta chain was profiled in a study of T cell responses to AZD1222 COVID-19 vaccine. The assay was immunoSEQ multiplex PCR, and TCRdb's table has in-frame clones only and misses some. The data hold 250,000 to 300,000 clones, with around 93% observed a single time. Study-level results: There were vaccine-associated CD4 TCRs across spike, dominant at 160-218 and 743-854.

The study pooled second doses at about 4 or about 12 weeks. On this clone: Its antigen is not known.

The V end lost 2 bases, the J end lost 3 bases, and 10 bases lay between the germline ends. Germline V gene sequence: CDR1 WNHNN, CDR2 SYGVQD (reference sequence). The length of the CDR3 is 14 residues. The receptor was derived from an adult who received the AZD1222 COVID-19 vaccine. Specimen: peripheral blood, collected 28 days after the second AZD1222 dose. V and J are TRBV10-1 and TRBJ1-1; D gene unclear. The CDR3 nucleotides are TGCGCCAGCAGTGAGCGCCCAGTAGACACTGAAGCTTTCTTT. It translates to CASSERPVDTEAFF.